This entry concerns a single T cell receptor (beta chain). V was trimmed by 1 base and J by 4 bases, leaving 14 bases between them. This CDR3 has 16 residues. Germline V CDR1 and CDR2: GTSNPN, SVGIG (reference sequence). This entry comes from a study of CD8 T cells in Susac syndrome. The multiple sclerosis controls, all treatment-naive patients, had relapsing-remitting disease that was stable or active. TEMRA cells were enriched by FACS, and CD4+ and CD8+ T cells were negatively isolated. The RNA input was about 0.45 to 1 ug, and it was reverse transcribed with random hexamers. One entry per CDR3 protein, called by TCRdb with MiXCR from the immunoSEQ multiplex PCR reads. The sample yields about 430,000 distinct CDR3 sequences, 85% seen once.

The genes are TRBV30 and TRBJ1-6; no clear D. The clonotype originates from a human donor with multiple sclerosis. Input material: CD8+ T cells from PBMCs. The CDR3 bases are TGTGCCTGGAGTGATCCCTCAGCCGGTTATAATTCACCCCTCCACTTT. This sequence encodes CAWSDPSAGYNSPLHF.